The subject of this entry is one T cell receptor beta chain. The data derive from a study of blood T cell repertoires in COVID-19. Overall study: Two consecutive negative NP/OP PCR tests, clearance, or resolved symptoms defined Cohort 3 recovery.

TCRdb keeps only in-frame clones here, not all; method: immunoSEQ multiplex PCR. The sample lists under 200,000 clones, 70% to 85% occurring once. CDR3 length: 15 amino acids. V shed 2 bases and J 7 bases; nucleotides not matched to a gene: 1. The germline V gene has CDR1 KGHSH and CDR2 LQKENI. Study members were between roughly 18 and 90 years old and lived in 24 US regions. The receptor's source is a woman aged 70-85 years in a cohort exposed to, infected with or recovered from COVID-19 (not recorded which). The material sequenced was PBMCs or T cells enriched from blood (not recorded which). V gene TRBV18 combines with J gene TRBJ2-1; the match to TRBD2 covers 14 bases. This CDR3 is CASSPGTSGSNEQFF. In DNA form, the CDR3 reads TGTGCCAGCTCACCAGGGACTAGCGGGAGTAATGAGCAGTTCTTC.